This TCR beta chain was recorded in a study of CD8 T cells in ankylosing spondylitis. This clonotype was recorded at least ten times. Its antigen is unknown. Study results and limitations: CD8+ cells made up the disease-linked clones, which were relatively rare in peripheral blood.

TCRdb fed the 5' RACE reads into MiXCR, producing one record per CDR3 protein. This sample has roughly 25,000 distinct CDR3 sequences; around a sixth occur once, and the top ten carry approximately 27%. Trimming stripped 5 bases from V and 6 bases from J, with 10 bases between. The germline CDR1 and CDR2 sequences are SEHNR and FQNEAQ (reference sequence). The CDR3 runs 12 residues. This chain uses TRBV7-9 with TRBJ1-1, with D uncertain. The source is a male donor with ankylosing spondylitis or in good health (not recorded which). Material: blood. CDR3: CASSPGRSEAFF. CDR3 bases: TGTGCCAGCAGCCCGGGGAGGTCTGAAGCTTTCTTT.